Reported below is one T cell receptor beta chain. What it binds is not known. This sample was taken from a study of cytomegalovirus exposure and HLA in healthy donors. Study results and limitations: In the approximately 130 validation repertoires, a later analysis found that first-cohort TCR clusters tended to co-occur. Among TCR sequences, most were rare, though some public TCRs appeared in many donors. It was confirmed in vitro that three of the CMV-associated chains were specific for CMV antigens. The study recorded 160 or so TCR beta chains that were cytomegalovirus-associated.

Sequencing was performed with immunoSEQ multiplex PCR; in TCRdb, only in-frame clones are kept and a portion is missing. The table lists around 120,000 clones, 85% to 90% of them singletons. CDR1 and CDR2 from the germline V gene are PRHDT and FYEKMQ (reference sequence). Trimming stripped 5 bases from V and 6 bases from J, with 13 bases between. The CDR3 runs to 13 residues. The clonotype originates from a woman aged 18 to 35 in good health and CMV-seronegative. Source material: PBMCs. The chain joins TRBV13 to TRBJ1-1; no clear D gene. The CDR3 nucleotides read TGTGCCAGCAGCCTCTGGAGGAGGCCTGAAGCTTTCTTT. The encoded protein is CASSLWRRPEAFF.